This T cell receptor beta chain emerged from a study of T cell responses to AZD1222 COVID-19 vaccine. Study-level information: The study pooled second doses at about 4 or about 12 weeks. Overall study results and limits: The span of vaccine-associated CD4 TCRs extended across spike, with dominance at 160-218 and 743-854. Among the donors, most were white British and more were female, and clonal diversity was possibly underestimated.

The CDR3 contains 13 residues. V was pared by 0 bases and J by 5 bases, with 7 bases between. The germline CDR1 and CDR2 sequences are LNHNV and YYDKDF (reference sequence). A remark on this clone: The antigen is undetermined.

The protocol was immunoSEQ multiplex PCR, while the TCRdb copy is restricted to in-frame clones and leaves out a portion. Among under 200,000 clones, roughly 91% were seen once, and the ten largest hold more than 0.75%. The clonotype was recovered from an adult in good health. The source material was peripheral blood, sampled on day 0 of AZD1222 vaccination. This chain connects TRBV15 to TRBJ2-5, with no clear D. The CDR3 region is CATSRDPVETQYF. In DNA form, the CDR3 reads TGTGCCACCAGCAGAGATCCCGTGGAGACCCAGTACTTC.